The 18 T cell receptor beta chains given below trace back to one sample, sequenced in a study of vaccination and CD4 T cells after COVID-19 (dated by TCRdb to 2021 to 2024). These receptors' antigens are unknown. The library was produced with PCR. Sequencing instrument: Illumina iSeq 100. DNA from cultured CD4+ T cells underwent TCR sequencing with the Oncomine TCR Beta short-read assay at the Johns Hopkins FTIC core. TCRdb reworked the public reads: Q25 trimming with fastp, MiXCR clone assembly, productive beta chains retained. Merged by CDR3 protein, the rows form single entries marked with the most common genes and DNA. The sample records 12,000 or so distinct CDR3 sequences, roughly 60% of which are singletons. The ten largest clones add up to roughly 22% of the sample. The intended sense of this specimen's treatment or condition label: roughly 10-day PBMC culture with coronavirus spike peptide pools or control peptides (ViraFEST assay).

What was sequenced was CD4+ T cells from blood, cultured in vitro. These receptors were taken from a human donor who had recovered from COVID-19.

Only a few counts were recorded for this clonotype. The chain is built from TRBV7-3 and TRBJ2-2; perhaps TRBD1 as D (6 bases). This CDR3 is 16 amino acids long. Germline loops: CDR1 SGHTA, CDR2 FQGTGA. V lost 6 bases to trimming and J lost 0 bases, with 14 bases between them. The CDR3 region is CASRPSGQSNTGELFF. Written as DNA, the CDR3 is TGTGCCAGCAGGCCTTCGGGACAATCGAACACCGGGGAGCTGTTTTTT.

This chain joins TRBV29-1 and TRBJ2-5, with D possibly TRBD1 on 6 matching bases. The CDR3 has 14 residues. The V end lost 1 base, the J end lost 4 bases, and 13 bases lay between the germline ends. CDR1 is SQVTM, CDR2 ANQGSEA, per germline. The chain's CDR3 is CSVEGQGSIETQYF. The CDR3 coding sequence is TGCAGCGTTGAAGGGCAGGGGAGTATAGAGACCCAGTACTTC.

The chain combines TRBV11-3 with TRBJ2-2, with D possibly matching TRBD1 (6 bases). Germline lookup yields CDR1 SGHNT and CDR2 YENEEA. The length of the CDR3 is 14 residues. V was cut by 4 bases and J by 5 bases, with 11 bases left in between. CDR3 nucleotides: TGTGCCAGCAGCTACGAACAGGGTACCGGGGAGCTGTTTTTT. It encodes CASSYEQGTGELFF.

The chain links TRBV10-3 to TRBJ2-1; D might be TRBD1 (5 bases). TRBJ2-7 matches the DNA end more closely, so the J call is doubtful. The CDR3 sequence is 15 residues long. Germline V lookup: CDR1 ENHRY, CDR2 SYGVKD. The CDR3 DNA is TGTGCCATCAGTGAGTGGAGTGGGGCTTCCTACGAGCAGTACTTC. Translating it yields CAISEWSGASYEQYF.

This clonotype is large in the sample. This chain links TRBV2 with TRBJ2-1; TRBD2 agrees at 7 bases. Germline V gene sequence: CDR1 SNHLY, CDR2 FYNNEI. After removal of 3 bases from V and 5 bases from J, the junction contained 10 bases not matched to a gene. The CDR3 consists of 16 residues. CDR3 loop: CASSDSGGSRDNEQFF. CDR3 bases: TGTGCCAGCAGTGATTCCGGCGGGAGTAGAGACAATGAGCAGTTCTTC. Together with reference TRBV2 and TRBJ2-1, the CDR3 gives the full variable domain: EPEVTQTPSHQVTQMGQEVILRCVPISNHLYFYWYRQILGQKVEFLVSFYNNEISEKSEIFDDQFSVERPDGSNFTLKIRSTKLEDSAMYFCASSDSGGSRDNEQFFGPGTRLTVL.

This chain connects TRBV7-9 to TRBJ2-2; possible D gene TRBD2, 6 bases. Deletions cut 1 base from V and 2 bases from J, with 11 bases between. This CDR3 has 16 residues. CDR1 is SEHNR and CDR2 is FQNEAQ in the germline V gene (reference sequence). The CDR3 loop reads CASSLDGGTNTGELFF. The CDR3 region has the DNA TGTGCCAGCAGCTTAGATGGCGGGACTAACACCGGGGAGCTGTTTTTT.

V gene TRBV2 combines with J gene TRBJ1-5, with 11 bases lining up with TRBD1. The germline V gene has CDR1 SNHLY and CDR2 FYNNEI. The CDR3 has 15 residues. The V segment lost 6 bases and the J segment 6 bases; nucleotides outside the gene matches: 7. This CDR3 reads CASRDGQGAFQPQHF. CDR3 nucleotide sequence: TGTGCCAGCAGGGACGGACAGGGGGCGTTTCAGCCCCAGCATTTT.

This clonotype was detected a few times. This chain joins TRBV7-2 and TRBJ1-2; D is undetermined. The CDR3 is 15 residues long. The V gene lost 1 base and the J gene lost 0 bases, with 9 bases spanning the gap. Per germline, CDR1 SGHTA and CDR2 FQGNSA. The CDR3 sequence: CASSLVPGSNYGYTF. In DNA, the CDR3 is TGTGCCAGCAGCTTAGTCCCTGGGTCTAACTATGGCTACACCTTC.

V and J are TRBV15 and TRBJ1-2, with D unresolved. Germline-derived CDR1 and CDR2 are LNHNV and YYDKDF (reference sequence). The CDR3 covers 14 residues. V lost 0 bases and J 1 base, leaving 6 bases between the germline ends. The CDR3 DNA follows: TGTGCCACCAGCAGAGATGTCGGTAACTATGGCTACACCTTC. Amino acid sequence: CATSRDVGNYGYTF.

The CDR3 DNA follows: TGTGCCAGCAGTCGTAGGGTCGGTCTTGGAGGGAACACTGAAGCTTTCTTT. As protein: CASSRRVGLGGNTEAFF. The rearrangement links TRBV28 to TRBJ1-1; the D is unclear. The CDR3 is 17 residues long. The germline V gene has CDR1 MDHEN and CDR2 SYDVKM. Trimming stripped 5 bases from V and 1 base from J, with 20 bases between.

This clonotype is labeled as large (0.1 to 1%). The CDR3 spells CSASVGGLGQPQHF. The CDR3 bases are TGCAGTGCTAGTGTCGGGGGGCTGGGTCAGCCCCAGCATTTT. The chain combines TRBV20-1 with TRBJ1-5; TRBD1 might be the D (6 bases). The CDR3 contains 14 residues. V was clipped by 3 bases and J by 6 bases, with 15 bases between them. Germline CDR1 reads DFQATT; CDR2 reads SNEGSKA (reference sequence).

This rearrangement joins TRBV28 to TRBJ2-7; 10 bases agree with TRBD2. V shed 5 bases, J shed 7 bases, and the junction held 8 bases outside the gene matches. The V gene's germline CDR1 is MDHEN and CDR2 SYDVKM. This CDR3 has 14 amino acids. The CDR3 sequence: CASSEREGIWEQYF. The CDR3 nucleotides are TGTGCCAGCAGTGAGCGGGAGGGGATTTGGGAGCAGTACTTC. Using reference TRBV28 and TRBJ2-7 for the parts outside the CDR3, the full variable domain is DVKVTQSSRYLVKRTGEKVFLECVQDMDHENMFWYRQDPGLGLRLIYFSYDVKMKEKGDIPEGYSVSREKKERFSLILESASTNQTSMYLCASSEREGIWEQYFGPGTRLTVT.

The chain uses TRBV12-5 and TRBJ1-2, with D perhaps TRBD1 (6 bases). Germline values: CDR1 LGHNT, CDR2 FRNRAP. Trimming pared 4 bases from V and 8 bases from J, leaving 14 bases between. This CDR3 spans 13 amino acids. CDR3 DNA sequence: TGTGCTAGTGGTTCGGACAGTGAAGTCGGCTACACCTTC. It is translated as CASGSDSEVGYTF.

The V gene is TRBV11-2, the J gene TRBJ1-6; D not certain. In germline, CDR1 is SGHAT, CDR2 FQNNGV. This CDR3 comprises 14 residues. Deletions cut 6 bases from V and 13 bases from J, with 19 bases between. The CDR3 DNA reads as TGTGCCAGCAGGAACAACTCAGCCCTCTCGCCCCTCCACTTT. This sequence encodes CASRNNSALSPLHF.

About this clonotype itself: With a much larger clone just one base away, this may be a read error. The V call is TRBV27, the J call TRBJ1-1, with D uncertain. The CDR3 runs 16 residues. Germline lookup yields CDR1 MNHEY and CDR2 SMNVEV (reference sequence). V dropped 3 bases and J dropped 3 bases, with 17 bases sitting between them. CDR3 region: CASSFIGSYKDTEAFF. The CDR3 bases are TGTGCCAGCAGTTTTATTGGGTCGTACAAGGACACTGAAGCTTTCTTT.

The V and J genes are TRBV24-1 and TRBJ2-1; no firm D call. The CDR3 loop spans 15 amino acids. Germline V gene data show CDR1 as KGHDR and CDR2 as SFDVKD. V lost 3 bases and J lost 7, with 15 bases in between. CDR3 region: CATSDAPRVGNEQFF. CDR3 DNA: TGTGCCACCAGTGATGCCCCAAGGGTGGGAAATGAGCAGTTCTTC.

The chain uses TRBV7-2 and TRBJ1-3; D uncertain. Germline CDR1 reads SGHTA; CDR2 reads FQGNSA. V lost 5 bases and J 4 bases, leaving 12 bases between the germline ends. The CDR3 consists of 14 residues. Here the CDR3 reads CASSKPALGNTIYF. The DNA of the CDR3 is TGTGCCAGCAGCAAACCGGCGCTCGGAAACACCATATATTTT.

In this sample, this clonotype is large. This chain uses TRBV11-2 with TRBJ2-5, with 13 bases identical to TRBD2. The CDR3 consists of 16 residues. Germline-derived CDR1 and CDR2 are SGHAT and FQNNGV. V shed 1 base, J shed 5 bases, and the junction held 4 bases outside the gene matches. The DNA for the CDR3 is TGTGCCAGCAGCTTAGGTGGACTAGCGGGAGTGGAGACCCAGTACTTC. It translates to CASSLGGLAGVETQYF.